The rows below give T cell receptor beta chains drawn from one sample of a study of blood T cell repertoires in COVID-19. Clones were sequenced by immunoSEQ multiplex PCR, and TCRdb holds only the in-frame ones, with some missing. Seen here are about 40,000 clones, 75% to 90% observed once, and the top ten hold 12%. The specimen was peripheral blood. The origin of the receptors is a man aged 65 to 79 with acute or convalescent COVID-19. Each CDR3 is given without its conserved first and last residue.

j_call v_call cdr3_length cdr3_aa
TRBJ2-7 TRBV27 10 ASSRQGGEQY
TRBJ1-2 TRBV5-1 14 ASSSLEEGGYYGYT
TRBJ1-6 TRBV20-1 11 SASGQGSSPLH
TRBJ1-1 TRBV28 12 ASSFQDRPTEAF
TRBJ2-5 TRBV7-9 13 ASSSGGAPQETQY
TRBJ2-1 TRBV7-2 13 ASTSFGGPYNEQF
TRBJ1-5 TRBV19 13 ASRFNGVSNQPQH
TRBJ2-1 TRBV6-5 11 ASTPGLENEQF
TRBJ2-1 TRBV5-6 13 ASRYTVSSYNEQF
TRBJ2-7 TRBV3-1/TRBV3-2 12 ASTLKFGSYEQY
TRBJ2-1 TRBV12-3/TRBV12-4 10 ASSPEVLEQF
TRBJ1-5 TRBV28 12 ASSLLQGGQPQH
TRBJ2-5 TRBV12-2 20 ASPPGGRVRKVDPSYQETQY
TRBJ2-3 TRBV5-5 12 ASSMGAYTDTQY
TRBJ1-3 TRBV6-2/TRBV6-3 14 ASSSTYASSGNTIY
TRBJ1-1 TRBV3-1/TRBV3-2 11 ASSLQVDTEAF
TRBJ1-5 TRBV7-2 12 ASSSLNGNQPQH
TRBJ1-2 TRBV7-9 16 ASRATGTGGPIIYGYT
TRBJ2-6 TRBV11-3 12 ASSRDSGANVLT
TRBJ2-5 TRBV7-3 11 ASSLLSQETQY
TRBJ2-7 TRBV5-1 13 ASSLDTGRSYEQY
TRBJ2-1 TRBV20-1 13 SASTTSGSPNEQF
TRBJ2-1 TRBV28 14 ASSYNPGQGTDEQF
TRBJ2-3 TRBV6-2/TRBV6-3 13 ASSQLRTRAVTQY
TRBJ2-3 TRBV19 13 ASSSVYAGEDTQY
TRBJ1-4 TRBV20-1 12 SASPGQGDEKLF
TRBJ1-2 TRBV10-3 11 AISESTGYGYT
TRBJ1-3 TRBV7-6 15 ASSPTGGTSSGNTIY
TRBJ1-5 TRBV2 13 ASSEQAGGSQPQH
TRBJ2-2 TRBV6-1 13 ASSEARFGTGELF
TRBJ2-7 TRBV7-2 13 ASSSGLAFSYEQY
TRBJ2-1 TRBV7-2 12 ASSPFGARNEQF
TRBJ2-5 TRBV9 13 ASSVASGIQETQY
TRBJ2-6 TRBV21-1 16 ASSIGVRDLPGANVLT
TRBJ2-7 TRBV19 13 ASSPGTGGGYEQY
TRBJ1-4 TRBV7-8 12 ASSFGTGGEKLF
TRBJ1-2 TRBV3-1/TRBV3-2 11 ASSHWGGAGVT
TRBJ1-1 TRBV18 11 ASSIDWNTEAF
TRBJ1-4 TRBV27 12 ASSPRATNEKLF
TRBJ2-3 TRBV15 13 ATSMTSGSTDTQY
TRBJ2-6 TRBV27 16 ASSPATGYFSGANVLT
TRBJ1-1 TRBV4-2 13 ASSQGQGLNTEAF
TRBJ2-3 TRBV19 15 ATSTSGRVSGTDTQY
TRBJ2-5 TRBV18 13 ASSPQRGVGETQY